Sequencing of this T cell receptor beta chain was carried out in a study of blood T cell repertoires in COVID-19. Study summary: Whether acute or convalescent, the COVID-19 samples came from the United States, Italy and Spain.

Original processing notes: Reference gene primer amplification gave estimated nucleated cell counts. The repertoire was sequenced with immunoSEQ multiplex PCR; TCRdb's copy has only in-frame clones and lacks some. V and J calls and clone size are given by that table; D and trimming were obtained from the DNA. The table shows around 36,000 clones, with about four fifths occurring only once. CDR3 length: 14 residues. V lost 0 bases to trimming and J lost 8 bases, with 10 bases between them. Germline-derived CDR1 and CDR2 are PRHDT and FYEKMQ (reference sequence). The genes are TRBV13 and TRBJ1-4, with D possibly TRBD1 on 5 matching bases. The clonotype comes from a man between 50 and 59 years old with acute or convalescent COVID-19. Material for sequencing was peripheral blood. The CDR3 DNA follows: TGTGCCAGCAGCTTAGGGGGGCAGCAGGAAAAACTGTTTTTT. Protein product: CASSLGGQQEKLFF.